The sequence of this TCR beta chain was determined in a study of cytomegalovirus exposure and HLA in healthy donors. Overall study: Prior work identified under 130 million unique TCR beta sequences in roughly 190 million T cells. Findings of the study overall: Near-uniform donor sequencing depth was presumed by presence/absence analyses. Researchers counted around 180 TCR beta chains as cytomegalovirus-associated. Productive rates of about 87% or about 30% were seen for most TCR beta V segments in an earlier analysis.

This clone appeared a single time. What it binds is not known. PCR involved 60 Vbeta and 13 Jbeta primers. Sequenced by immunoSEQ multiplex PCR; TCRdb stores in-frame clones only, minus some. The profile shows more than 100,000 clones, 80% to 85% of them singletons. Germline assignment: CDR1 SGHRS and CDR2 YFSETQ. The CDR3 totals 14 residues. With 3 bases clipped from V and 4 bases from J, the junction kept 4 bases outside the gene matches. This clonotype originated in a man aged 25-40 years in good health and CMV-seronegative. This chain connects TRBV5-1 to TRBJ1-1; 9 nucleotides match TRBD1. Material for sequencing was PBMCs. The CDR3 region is CASSSGTGTTEAFF. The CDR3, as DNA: TGCGCCAGCAGCTCGGGGACAGGGACCACTGAAGCTTTCTTT.